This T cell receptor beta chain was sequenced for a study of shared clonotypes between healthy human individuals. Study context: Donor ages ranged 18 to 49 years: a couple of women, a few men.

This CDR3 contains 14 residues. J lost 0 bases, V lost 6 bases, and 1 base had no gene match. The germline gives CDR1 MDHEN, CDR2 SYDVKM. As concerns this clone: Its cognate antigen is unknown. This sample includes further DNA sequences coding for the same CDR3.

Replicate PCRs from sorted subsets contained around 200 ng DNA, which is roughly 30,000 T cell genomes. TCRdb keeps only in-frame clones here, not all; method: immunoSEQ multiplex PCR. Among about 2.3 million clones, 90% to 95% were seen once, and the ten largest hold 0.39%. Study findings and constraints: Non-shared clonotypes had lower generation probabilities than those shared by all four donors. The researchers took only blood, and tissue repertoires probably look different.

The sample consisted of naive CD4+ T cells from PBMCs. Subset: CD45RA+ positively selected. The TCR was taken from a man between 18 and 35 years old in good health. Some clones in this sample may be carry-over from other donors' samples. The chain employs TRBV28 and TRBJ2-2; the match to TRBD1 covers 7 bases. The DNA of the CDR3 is TGTGCCAGCAGGGGGACAGCGAACACCGGGGAGCTGTTTTTT. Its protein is CASRGTANTGELFF. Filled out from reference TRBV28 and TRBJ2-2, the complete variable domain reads DVKVTQSSRYLVKRTGEKVFLECVQDMDHENMFWYRQDPGLGLRLIYFSYDVKMKEKGDIPEGYSVSREKKERFSLILESASTNQTSMYLCASRGTANTGELFFGEGSRLTVL.